This T cell receptor beta chain was found in a study of blood T cells in healthy people across ages. Germline V gene data show CDR1 as LGHNA and CDR2 as YSLEER. V shed 1 base and J shed 2 bases, with 8 bases lying between them. This CDR3 is built from 15 residues. With each sample, at least 6 micrograms of total RNA were extracted. Concerning this clonotype itself: Its antigen is unidentified.

Next came a second PCR, run for roughly 6 to 11 cycles, which used a sample-barcoded 5' primer along with a J-beta primer mix. Sequencing yielded, for each sample, at least 3 million paired-end reads carrying CDR3. Via MiXCR, TCRdb re-called the 5' RACE reads, giving one row per CDR3 protein. The data contain 750,000 to 950,000 distinct CDR3 sequences, 25% to 30% of them singletons. Study-wide findings and caveats: As age increased, TCR beta diversity per million T cells fell in a roughly linear fashion.

The sample also formed part of further work on T cells of mothers and their children. As reported in that work: The study found thymic selection shapes TCR recombination output similarly in related and unrelated pairs.

The sequence derives from a woman in her 40s in good health. Specimen: blood. The chain has TRBV4-3 and TRBJ2-2; D not resolved. The CDR3 reads CASSQVTDNTGELFF. CDR3 DNA: TGCGCCAGCAGCCAAGTAACAGATAACACCGGGGAGCTGTTTTTT.